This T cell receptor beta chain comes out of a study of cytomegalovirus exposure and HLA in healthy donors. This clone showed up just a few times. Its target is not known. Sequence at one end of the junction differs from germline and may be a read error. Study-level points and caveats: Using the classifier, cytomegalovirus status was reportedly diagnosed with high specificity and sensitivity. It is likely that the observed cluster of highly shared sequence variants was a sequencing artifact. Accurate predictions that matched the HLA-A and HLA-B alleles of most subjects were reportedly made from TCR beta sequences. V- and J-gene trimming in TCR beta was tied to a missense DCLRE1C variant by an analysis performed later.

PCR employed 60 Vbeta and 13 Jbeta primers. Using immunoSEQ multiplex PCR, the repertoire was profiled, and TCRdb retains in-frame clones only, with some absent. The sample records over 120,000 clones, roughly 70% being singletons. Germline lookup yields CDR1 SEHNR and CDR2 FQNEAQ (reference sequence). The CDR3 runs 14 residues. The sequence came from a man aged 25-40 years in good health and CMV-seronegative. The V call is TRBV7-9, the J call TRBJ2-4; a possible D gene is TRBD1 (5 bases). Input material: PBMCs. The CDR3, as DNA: TGTGCCAGCAGCTCTAGTAGGGGTAAAAACAGTCAGTACTTC. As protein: CASSSSRGKNSQYF.